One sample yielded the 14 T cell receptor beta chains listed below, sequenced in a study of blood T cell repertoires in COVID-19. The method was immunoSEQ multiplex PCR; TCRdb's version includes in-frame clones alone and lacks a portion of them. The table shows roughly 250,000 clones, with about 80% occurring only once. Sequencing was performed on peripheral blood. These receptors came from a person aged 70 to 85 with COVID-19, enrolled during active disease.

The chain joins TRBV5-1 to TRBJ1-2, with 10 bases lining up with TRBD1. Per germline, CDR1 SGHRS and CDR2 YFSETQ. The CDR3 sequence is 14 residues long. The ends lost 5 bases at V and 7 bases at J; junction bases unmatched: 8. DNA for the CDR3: TGCGCCAGCAGTCGTGACAGGGGGCTAGTTGGCTACACCTTC. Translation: CASSRDRGLVGYTF.

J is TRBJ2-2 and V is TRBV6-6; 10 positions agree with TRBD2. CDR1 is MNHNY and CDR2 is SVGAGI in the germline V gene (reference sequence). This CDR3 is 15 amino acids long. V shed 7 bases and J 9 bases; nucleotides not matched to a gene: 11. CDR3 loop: CASTSERGGLRELFF. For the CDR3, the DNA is TGTGCCAGCACCAGTGAGCGGGGGGGCCTTAGGGAGCTGTTTTTT.

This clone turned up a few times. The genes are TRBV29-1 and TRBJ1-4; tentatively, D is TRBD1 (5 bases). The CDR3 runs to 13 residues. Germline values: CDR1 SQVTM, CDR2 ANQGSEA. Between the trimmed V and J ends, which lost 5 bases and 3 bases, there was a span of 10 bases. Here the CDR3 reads CSVPGGSNEKLFF. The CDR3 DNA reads TGCAGCGTTCCCGGGGGATCTAATGAAAAACTGTTTTTT.

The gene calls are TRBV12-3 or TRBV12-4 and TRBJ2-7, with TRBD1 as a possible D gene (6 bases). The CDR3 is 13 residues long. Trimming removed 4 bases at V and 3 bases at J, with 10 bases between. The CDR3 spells CASSSTGYYEQYF. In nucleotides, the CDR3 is TGTGCCAGCAGTTCTACAGGGTACTACGAGCAGTACTTC.

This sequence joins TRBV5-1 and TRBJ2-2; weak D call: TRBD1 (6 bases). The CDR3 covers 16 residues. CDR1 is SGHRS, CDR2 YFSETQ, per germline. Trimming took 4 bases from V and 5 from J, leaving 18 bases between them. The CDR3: CASSLAGVRGTGELFF. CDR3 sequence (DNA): TGCGCCAGCAGCCTCGCTGGGGTAAGGGGGACCGGGGAGCTGTTTTTT.

CDR3 bases: TGTGCCAGCAGCAGAACGACAGGGACAGAGCAGTTCTTC. This codes for CASSRTTGTEQFF. The genes are TRBV7-3 and TRBJ2-1; 7 positions match TRBD1. The CDR3 has 13 amino acids. Germline V gives CDR1 SGHTA, CDR2 FQGTGA. The junction had 8 bases not matched to a gene; V was cut back by 5 bases and J by 10 bases.

CDR3: CASGDGGASNTGELFF. The CDR3 DNA reads as TGCGCCAGCGGGGATGGTGGGGCGTCGAACACCGGGGAGCTGTTTTTT. This chain connects TRBV5-1 to TRBJ2-2; tentative D call: TRBD1 (5 bases). The CDR3 has 16 residues. V was pared by 7 bases and J by 0 bases, with 16 bases between. CDR1 and CDR2 (germline): SGHRS, YFSETQ.

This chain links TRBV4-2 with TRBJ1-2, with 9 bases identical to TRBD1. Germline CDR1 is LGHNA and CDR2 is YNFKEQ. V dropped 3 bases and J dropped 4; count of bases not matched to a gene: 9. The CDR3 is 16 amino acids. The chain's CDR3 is CASSQEKGQGTYGYTF. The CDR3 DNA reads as TGTGCCAGCAGCCAGGAAAAGGGACAGGGTACCTATGGCTACACCTTC.

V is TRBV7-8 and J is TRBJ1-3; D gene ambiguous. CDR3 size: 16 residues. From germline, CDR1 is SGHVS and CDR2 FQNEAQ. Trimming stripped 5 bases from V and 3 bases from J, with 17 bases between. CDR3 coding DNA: TGTGCCAGCAGCCAACCACCCGGAGGGAGTGGAAACACCATATATTTT. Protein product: CASSQPPGGSGNTIYF.

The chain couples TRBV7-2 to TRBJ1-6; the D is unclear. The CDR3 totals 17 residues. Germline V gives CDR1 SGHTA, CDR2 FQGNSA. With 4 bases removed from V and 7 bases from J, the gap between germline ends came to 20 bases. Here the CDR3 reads CASSYNRGNSGNSPLHF. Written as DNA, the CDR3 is TGTGCCAGCAGCTACAACCGAGGCAACTCCGGGAATTCACCCCTCCACTTT. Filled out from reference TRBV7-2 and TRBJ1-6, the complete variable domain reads GAGVSQSPSNKVTEKGKDVELRCDPISGHTALYWYRQSLGQGLEFLIYFQGNSAPDKSGLPSDRFSAERTGGSVSTLTIQRTQQEDSAVYLCASSYNRGNSGNSPLHFGNGTRLTVT.

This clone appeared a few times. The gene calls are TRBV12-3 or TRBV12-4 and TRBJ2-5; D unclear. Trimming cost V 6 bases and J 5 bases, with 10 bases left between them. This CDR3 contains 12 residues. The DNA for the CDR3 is TGTGCCAGCAGGCGGATGCGGGAGACCCAGTACTTC. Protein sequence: CASRRMRETQYF.

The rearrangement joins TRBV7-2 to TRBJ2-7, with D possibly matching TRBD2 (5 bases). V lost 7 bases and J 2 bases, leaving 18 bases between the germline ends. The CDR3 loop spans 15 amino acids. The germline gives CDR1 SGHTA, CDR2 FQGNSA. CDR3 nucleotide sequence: TGTGCCAGCACCCCACACGCGGAGGCCACCTACGAGCAGTACTTC. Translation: CASTPHAEATYEQYF.

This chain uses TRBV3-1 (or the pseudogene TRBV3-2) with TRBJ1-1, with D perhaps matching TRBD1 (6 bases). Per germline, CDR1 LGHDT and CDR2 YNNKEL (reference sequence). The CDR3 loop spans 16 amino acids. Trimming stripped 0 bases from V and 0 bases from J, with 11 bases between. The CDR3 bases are TGTGCCAGCAGCCAAGAGCTCCAGGGGATGAACACTGAAGCTTTCTTT. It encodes CASSQELQGMNTEAFF.

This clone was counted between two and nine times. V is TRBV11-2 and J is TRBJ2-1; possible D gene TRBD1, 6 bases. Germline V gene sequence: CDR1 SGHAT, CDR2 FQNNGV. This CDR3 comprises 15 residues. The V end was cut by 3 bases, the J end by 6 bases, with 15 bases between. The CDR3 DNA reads TGTGCCAGCAGCTTGGAAGGGGGTGATCTCAATGAGCAGTTCTTC. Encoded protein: CASSLEGGDLNEQFF.